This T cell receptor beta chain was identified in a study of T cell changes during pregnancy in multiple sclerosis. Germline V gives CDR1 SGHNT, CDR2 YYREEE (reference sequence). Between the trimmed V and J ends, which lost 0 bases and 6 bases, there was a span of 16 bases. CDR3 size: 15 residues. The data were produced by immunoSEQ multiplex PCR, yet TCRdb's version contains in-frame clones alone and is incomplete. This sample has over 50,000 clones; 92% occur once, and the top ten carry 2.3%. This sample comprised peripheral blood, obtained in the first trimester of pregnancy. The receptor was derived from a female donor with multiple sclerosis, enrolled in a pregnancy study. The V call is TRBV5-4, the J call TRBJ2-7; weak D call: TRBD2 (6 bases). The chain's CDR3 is CASSLGGGPMVEQYF. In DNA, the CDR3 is TGTGCCAGCAGCTTGGGGGGAGGTCCCATGGTCGAGCAGTACTTC.